Sequencing of this T cell receptor beta chain was carried out in a study of CD8 T cells in Susac syndrome. V shed 4 bases, J shed 0 bases, and the junction held 3 bases outside the gene matches. Germline V gene lookup returns CDR1 LNHDA and CDR2 SQIVND (reference sequence). The CDR3 loop spans 16 amino acids. RNA in amounts of roughly 0.45 to 1 ug was reverse transcribed with random hexamers. The TCR beta CDR3 was amplified by immunoSEQ multiplex PCR across 54 Vbeta, 13 Jbeta. TCRdb processed the immunoSEQ multiplex PCR reads anew with MiXCR; each CDR3 protein has one entry. The sample includes around 300,000 distinct CDR3 sequences, about 89% of them seen just once. TEMRA cells were FACS-enriched and CD8+ and CD4+ T cells negatively isolated.

The material sequenced was CD8+ T cells from PBMCs. The rearrangement uses TRBV19 and TRBJ2-3; 11 bases are a match to TRBD2. The clonotype was recovered from a human donor with multiple sclerosis. Here the CDR3 reads CASSTTSGDSTDTQYF. The DNA for the CDR3 is TGTGCCAGTAGTACGACTAGCGGGGATAGCACAGATACGCAGTATTTT.